A single TCR beta chain is shown here with its context. The data belong to a study of blood T cell repertoires in COVID-19. Losses at the gene ends were 4 bases for V and 4 bases for J; bases not matched to a gene: 11. There are 16 residues in the CDR3. Germline V CDR1 and CDR2: MNHEY, SVGAGI. The repertoire was sequenced with immunoSEQ multiplex PCR; TCRdb's copy has only in-frame clones and lacks some. The data contain roughly 25,000 clones, around 87% of them singletons. This sequence originates from a man between 65 and 85 years old with acute or convalescent COVID-19. The chain has TRBV6-5 and TRBJ1-2; 8 nucleotides align to TRBD1. What was sequenced was peripheral blood. CDR3 bases: TGTGCCAGCAGTTCGAGGGACAGGTTCGAGGTCTATGGCTACACCTTC. Translating it yields CASSSRDRFEVYGYTF.